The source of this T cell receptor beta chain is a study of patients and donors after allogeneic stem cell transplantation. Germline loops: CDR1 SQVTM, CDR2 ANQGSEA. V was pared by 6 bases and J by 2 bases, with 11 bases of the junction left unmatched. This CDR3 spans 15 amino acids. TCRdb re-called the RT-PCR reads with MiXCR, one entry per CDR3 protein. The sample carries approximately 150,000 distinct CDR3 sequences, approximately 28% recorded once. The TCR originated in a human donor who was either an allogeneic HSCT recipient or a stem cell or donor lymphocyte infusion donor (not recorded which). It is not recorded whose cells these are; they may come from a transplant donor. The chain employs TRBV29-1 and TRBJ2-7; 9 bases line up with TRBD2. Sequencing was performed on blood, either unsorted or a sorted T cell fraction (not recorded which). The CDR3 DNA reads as TGCAGCGTCGAACTAAGGCGGGAGGGCCCCTACGAGCAGTACTTC. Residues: CSVELRREGPYEQYF.